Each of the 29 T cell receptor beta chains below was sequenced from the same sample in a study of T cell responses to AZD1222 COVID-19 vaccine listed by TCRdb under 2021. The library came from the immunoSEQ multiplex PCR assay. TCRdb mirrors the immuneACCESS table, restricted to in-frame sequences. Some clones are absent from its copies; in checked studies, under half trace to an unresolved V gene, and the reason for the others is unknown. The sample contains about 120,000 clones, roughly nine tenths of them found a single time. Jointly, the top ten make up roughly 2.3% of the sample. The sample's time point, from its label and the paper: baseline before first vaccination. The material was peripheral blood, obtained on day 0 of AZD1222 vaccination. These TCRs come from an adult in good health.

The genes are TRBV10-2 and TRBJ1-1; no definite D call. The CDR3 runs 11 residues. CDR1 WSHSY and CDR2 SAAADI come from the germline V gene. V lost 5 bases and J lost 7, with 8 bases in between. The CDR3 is CASSLKGEAFF. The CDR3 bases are TGCGCCAGCAGTTTAAAGGGTGAAGCTTTCTTT.

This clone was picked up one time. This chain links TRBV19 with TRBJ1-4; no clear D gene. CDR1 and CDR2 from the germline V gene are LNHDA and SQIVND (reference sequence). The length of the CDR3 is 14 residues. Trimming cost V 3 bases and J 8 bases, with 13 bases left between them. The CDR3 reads CASSMGSGKEKLFF. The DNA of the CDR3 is TGTGCCAGTAGTATGGGCTCGGGAAAGGAAAAACTGTTTTTT. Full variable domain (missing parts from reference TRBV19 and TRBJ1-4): DGGITQSPKYLFRKEGQNVTLSCEQNLNHDAMYWYRQDPGQGLRLIYYSQIVNDFQKGDIAEGYSVSREKKESFPLTVTSAQKNPTAFYLCASSMGSGKEKLFFGSGTQLSVL.

The CDR3 bases are TGTGCCAGCAGTGAAATTCCTCTTATAGCGGGAGGTGTCAATGAGCAGTTCTTC. This translates into CASSEIPLIAGGVNEQFF. The rearrangement joins TRBV6-1 to TRBJ2-1, with 10 nucleotides matching TRBD2. CDR3 length: 18 amino acids. Trimming took 2 bases from V and 6 from J; bases not matched to a gene: 13. Germline V CDR1 and CDR2: MNHNS, SASEGT.

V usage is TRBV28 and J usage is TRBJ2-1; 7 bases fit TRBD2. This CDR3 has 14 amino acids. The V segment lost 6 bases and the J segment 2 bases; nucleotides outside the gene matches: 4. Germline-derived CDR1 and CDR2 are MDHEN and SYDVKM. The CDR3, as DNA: TGTGCCAGCAGCTTACTAGCGACCTACAATGAGCAGTTCTTC. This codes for CASSLLATYNEQFF. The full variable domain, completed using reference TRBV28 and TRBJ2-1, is DVKVTQSSRYLVKRTGEKVFLECVQDMDHENMFWYRQDPGLGLRLIYFSYDVKMKEKGDIPEGYSVSREKKERFSLILESASTNQTSMYLCASSLLATYNEQFFGPGTRLTVL.

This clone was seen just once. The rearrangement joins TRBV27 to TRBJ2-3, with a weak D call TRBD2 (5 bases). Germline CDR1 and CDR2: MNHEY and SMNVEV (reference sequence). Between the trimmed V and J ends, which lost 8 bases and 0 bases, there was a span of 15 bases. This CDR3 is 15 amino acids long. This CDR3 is CASSTGIASTDTQYF. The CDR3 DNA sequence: TGTGCCAGCTCGACCGGGATCGCTAGCACAGATACGCAGTATTTT.

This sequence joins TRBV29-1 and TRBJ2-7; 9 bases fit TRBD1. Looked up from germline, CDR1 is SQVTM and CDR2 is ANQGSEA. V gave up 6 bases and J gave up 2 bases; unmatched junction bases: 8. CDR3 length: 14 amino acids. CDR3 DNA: TGCAGCGTCGCCGGGACAGGGAGGACCTACGAGCAGTACTTC. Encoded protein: CSVAGTGRTYEQYF.

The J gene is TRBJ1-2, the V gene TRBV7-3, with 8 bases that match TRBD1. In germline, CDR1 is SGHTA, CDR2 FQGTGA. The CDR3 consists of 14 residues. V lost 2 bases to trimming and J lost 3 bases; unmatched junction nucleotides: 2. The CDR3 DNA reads TGTGCCAGCAGCTTAGACAGGGGCGACTATGGCTACACCTTC. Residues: CASSLDRGDYGYTF.

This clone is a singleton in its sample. The DNA of the CDR3 is TGTGCCAGCAGTTACGTAGGGGGGGGCACTGAAGCTTTCTTT. Its protein is CASSYVGGGTEAFF. The V call is TRBV6-2 or TRBV6-3, the J call TRBJ1-1; tentatively, D is TRBD1 (6 bases). Looked up from germline, CDR1 is MNHEY and CDR2 is SVGEGT. The V gene lost 2 bases and the J gene lost 4 bases, with 11 bases spanning the gap. CDR3 length: 14 amino acids.

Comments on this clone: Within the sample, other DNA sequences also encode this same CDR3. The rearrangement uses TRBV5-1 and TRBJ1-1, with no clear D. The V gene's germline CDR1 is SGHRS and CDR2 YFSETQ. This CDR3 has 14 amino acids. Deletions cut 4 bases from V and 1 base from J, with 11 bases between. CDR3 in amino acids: CASSPRTGNTEAFF. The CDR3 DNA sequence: TGCGCCAGCAGCCCCCGGACGGGGAACACTGAAGCTTTCTTT.

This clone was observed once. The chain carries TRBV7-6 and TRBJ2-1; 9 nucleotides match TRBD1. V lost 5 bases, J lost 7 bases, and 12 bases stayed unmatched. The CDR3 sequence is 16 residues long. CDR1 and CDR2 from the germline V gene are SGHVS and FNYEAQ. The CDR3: CASSPRLGTGRNEQFF. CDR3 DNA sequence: TGTGCCAGCAGCCCTCGCTTGGGGACAGGGAGGAATGAGCAGTTCTTC.

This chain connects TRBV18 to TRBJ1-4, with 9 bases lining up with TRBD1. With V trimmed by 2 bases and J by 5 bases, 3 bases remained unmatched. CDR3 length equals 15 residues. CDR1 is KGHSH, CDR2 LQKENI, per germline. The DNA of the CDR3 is TGTGCCAGCTCACCAACCGGGACAGGGAATGAAAAACTGTTTTTT. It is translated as CASSPTGTGNEKLFF.

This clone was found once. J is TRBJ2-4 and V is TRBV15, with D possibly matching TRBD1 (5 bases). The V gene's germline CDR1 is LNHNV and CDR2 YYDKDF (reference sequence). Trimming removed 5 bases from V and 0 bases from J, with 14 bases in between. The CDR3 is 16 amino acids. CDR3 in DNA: TGTGCCACCAGCGGTTCTAACAGGCTAGCCAAAAACATTCAGTACTTC. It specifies CATSGSNRLAKNIQYF.

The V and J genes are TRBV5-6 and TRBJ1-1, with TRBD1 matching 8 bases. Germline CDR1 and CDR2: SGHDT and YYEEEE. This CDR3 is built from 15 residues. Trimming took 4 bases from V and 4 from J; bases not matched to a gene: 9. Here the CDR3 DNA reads TGTGCCAGCAGCCGGGGGACAGGCGGGTTCACTGAAGCTTTCTTT. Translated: CASSRGTGGFTEAFF.

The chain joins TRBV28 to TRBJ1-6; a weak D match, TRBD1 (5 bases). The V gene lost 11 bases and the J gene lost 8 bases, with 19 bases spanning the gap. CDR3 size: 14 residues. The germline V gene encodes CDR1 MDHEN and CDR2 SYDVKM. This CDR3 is CALGRGGPDSPLHF. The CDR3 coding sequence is TGTGCCCTGGGGAGGGGAGGGCCAGATTCACCCCTCCACTTT. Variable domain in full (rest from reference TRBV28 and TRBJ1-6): DVKVTQSSRYLVKRTGEKVFLECVQDMDHENMFWYRQDPGLGLRLIYFSYDVKMKEKGDIPEGYSVSREKKERFSLILESASTNQTSMYLCALGRGGPDSPLHFGNGTRLTVT.

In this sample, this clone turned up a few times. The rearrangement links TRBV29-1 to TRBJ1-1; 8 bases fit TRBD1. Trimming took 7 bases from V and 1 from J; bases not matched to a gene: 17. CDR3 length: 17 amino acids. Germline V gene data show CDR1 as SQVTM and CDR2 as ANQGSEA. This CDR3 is CSASPGQGQRGNTEAFF. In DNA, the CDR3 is TGCAGCGCCTCACCCGGACAGGGTCAAAGGGGGAACACTGAAGCTTTCTTT.

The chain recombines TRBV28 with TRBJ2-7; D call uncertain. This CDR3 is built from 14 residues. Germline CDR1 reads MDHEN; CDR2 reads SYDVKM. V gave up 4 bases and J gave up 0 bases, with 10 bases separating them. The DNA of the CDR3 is TGTGCCAGCAGTTCGAGTCTCCCCTCCTACGAGCAGTACTTC. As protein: CASSSSLPSYEQYF.

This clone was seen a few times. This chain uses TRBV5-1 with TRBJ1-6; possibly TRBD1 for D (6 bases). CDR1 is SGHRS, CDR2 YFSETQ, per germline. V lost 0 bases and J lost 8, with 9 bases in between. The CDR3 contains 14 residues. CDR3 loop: CASSLGQDYSPLHF. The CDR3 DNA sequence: TGCGCCAGCAGCTTGGGACAGGATTATTCACCCCTCCACTTT. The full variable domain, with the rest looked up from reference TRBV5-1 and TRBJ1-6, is KAGVTQTPRYLIKTRGQQVTLSCSPISGHRSVSWYQQTPGQGLQFLFEYFSETQRNKGNFPGRFSGRQFSNSRSEMNVSTLELGDSALYLCASSLGQDYSPLHFGNGTRLTVT.

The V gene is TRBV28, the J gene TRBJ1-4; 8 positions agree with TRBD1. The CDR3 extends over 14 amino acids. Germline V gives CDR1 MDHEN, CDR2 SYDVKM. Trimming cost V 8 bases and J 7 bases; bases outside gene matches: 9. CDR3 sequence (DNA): TGTGCCAGCCATCAGGGGGCTAGAAGTGAAAAACTGTTTTTT. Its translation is CASHQGARSEKLFF. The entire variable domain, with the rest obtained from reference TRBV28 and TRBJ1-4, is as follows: DVKVTQSSRYLVKRTGEKVFLECVQDMDHENMFWYRQDPGLGLRLIYFSYDVKMKEKGDIPEGYSVSREKKERFSLILESASTNQTSMYLCASHQGARSEKLFFGSGTQLSVL.

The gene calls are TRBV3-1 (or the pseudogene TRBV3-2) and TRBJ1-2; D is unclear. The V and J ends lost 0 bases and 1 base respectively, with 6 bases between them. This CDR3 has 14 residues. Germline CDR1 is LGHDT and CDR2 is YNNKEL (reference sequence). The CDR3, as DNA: TGTGCCAGCAGCCAAGACCTATTTAACTATGGCTACACCTTC. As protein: CASSQDLFNYGYTF.

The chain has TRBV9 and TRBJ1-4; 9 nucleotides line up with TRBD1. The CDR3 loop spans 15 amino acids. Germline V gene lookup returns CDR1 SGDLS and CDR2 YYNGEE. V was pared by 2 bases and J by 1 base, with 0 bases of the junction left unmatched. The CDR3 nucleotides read TGTGCCAGCAGCGTGGGACAGGGAACTAATGAAAAACTGTTTTTT. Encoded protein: CASSVGQGTNEKLFF.

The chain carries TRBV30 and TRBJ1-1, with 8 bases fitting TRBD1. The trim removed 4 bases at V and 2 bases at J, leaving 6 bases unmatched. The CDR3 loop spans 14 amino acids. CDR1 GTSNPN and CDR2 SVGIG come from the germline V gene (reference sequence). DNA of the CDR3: TGTGCCTGGAACCCAGGGGGCTCCAACACTGAAGCTTTCTTT. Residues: CAWNPGGSNTEAFF.

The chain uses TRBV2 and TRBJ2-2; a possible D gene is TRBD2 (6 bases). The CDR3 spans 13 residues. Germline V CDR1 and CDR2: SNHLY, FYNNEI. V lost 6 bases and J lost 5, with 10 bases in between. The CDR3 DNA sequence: TGTGCCAGCAGCCCCGGGACTACCGGGGAGCTGTTTTTT. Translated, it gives CASSPGTTGELFF.

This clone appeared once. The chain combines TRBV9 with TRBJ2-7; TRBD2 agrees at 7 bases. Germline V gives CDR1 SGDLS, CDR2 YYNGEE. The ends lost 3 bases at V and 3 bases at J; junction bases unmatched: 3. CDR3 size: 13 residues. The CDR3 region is CASSGPGGYEQYF. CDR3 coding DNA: TGTGCCAGCAGCGGGCCGGGGGGCTACGAGCAGTACTTC.

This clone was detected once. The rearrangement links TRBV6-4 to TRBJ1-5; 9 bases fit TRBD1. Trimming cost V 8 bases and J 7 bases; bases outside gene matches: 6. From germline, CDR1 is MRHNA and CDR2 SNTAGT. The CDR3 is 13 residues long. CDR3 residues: CASPGQGGQPQHF. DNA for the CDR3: TGTGCCAGCCCGGGACAGGGCGGACAGCCCCAGCATTTT.

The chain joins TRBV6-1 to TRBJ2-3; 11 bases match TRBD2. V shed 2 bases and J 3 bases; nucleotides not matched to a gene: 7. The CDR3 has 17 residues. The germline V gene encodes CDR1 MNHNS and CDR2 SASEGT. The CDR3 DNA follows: TGTGCCAGCAGTGAACGTACTAGCGGGAGAGGGACAGATACGCAGTATTTT. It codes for CASSERTSGRGTDTQYF.

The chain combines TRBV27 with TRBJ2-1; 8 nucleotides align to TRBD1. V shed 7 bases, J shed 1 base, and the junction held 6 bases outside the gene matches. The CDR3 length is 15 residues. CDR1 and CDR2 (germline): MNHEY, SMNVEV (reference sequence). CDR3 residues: CASIPDRGSYNEQFF. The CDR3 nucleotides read TGTGCCAGCATCCCTGACAGGGGTTCCTACAATGAGCAGTTCTTC.

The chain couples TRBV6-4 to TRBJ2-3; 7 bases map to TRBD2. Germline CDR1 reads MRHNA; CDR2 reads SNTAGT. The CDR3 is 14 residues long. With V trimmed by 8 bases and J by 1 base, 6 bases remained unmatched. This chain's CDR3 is CASAPGGGTDTQYF. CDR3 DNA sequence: TGTGCCAGCGCCCCGGGGGGAGGCACAGATACGCAGTATTTT.

The CDR3 nucleotides read TGCGCCAGCAGCTTGGGTATGGGGACGAGACACGAGCAGTACTTC. Translating it yields CASSLGMGTRHEQYF. The genes are TRBV5-1 and TRBJ2-7, with D possibly being TRBD1 or TRBD2 (5 bases each). Germline lookup yields CDR1 SGHRS and CDR2 YFSETQ. The CDR3 loop spans 15 amino acids. The germline V and J ends were trimmed by 0 bases and 5 bases, with 15 bases remaining between them.

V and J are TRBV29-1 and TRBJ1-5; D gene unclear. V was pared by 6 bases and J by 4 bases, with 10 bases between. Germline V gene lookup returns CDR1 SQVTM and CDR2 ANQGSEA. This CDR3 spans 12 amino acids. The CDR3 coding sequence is TGCAGCGTCGCCCAGCGGAATCAGCCCCAGCATTTT. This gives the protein CSVAQRNQPQHF.